This T cell receptor (beta chain) was sequenced in a study of vaccination and CD4 T cells after COVID-19 (dated 2022 in TCRdb). Context from the whole study: Convalescent patients had a positive SARS-CoV-2 result on nasal swab PCR, and of these patients, several had mild disease and one had severe disease. The convalescent cohort included six males and four females, with two Hispanic individuals, seven Caucasians, two Asians and one multiracial person. Two doses of either the Pfizer-BioNTech BNT162b2 vaccine (n=8) or the Moderna mRNA-1273 vaccine (n=2) were administered to participants. Post-COVID blood samples from convalescent patients were collected a median of roughly 100 days after diagnosis, with a range of roughly 30 to 161 days. The time from the second vaccine dose to post-vaccine blood sampling had a median of 72 days and ranged from about 12 to 241 days. Culture stimuli were overlapping spike peptide pools from SARS-CoV-2 and from the common cold coronaviruses HCoV-NL63, HCoV-OC43 and HCoV-229E. As controls, cultures received a CEFX viral epitope pool (the positive control), an HIV-1 Nef peptide pool (the negative control), or no peptide at all. In 10 COVID-19 convalescent patients and a handful of infection-naive healthy vaccine recipients, the spike-specific CD4+ TCR repertoire before mRNA vaccination was compared with the repertoire after mRNA vaccination.

The paper as a whole reports these results and caveats: An increase in the median number of SARS-CoV-2-reactive clonotypes from 20 to 25 after infection to 38 after vaccination was observed, but the change was not found to be significant. Among the post-vaccine SARS-CoV-2-reactive clones in convalescent patients, a median about 87% showed up only after vaccination, which suggests vaccine-specific priming. Nearly all vaccine-specific clones in convalescent patients (304 of 307) were mono-reactive for SARS-CoV-2 spike rather than cross-reactive with common cold coronaviruses. Only a relatively small number of convalescent patients were included in the study, and early timepoints following natural infection were not analyzed.

Library prep was done by PCR. TCR sequencing of DNA from cultured CD4+ T cells used the Oncomine TCR Beta short-read assay at the Johns Hopkins FTIC core. Genomic DNA was extracted from the cultured CD4+ T cells with the QIAamp micro DNA kit. Oncomine TCR Beta libraries from cultured CD4+ T cells were pooled using unique dual indexes and sequenced on an Illumina iSeq 100. The study's own analysis went as follows. Non-productive sequences were filtered out, and CDR3s that did not start with C, did not end with F or W, or were shorter than 7 amino acids were discarded. Antigen-specific clonotypes were identified with the MANAFEST web application by comparing peptide-stimulated wells with reference and other culture wells. For a clone to be called positive, the clone needed an FDR below 0.05, an odds ratio above 5, and a productive frequency above 0.1% in at least two of three replicate wells. A clonotype was classed as cross-reactive if the clonotype showed significant expansion both in SARS-CoV-2 spike wells and in at least one common cold coronavirus spike condition. Similarity between CDR3 sequences was evaluated in R version 3.6.1 using Levenshtein distances (stringdist) and unrooted phylogenetic trees (ape). The public reads were quality trimmed at Q25 with fastp and then assembled into clones with MiXCR by TCRdb, keeping productive beta chains. Identical CDR3 protein sequences are pooled into one entry, listed with their most common genes and DNA. TCRdb's processing, not the study's, gives the V and J calls here. This sample gives more than 12,000 distinct CDR3 sequences in total; 53% of them show up just once. The ten largest make up about 5% of the sample.

This clonotype was counted only a few times. Its antigen has not been determined. Within one base of it there is no much larger clone, and no base qualities were kept. The meaning of the sample's treatment or condition label: roughly 11-day PBMC culture with coronavirus spike peptide pools or control peptides (ViraFEST assay). The study used the ViraFEST assay, which expanded antigen-specific T cells with peptide pools and then identified expanded clonotypes by TCR sequencing. The positive SARS-CoV-2 PCR tests of the convalescent patients were dated from March to December 2020, before the Alpha, Beta and Delta variants emerged in the United States. Approximately 1.8 million PBMCs per well were cultured in IMDM with roughly 5% human AB serum and roughly 9.3 IU/ml IL-2, plus 10 ug/ml peptide pools. On days 3 and 7, half of the culture medium was replaced with fresh IL-2-containing medium. After around 11 days of culture, CD4+ T cells were isolated by negative selection with the EasySep CD4+ T cell isolation kit. Ficoll-Paque Plus gradient centrifugation was used to isolate PBMCs from whole blood, and the isolated PBMCs were then either used fresh or cryopreserved at -140C. Culture conditions were generally each tested in triplicate wells.

The receptor was derived from a human donor who had recovered from COVID-19. Sequencing used CD4+ T cells from blood, cultured in vitro, obtained before SARS-CoV-2 vaccination.

In nucleotide form, the sequence is TGCAGTGCTAGAGACCAGGGCTCTGGAAACACCATATATTTT. This encodes CSARDQGSGNTIYF. The V and J genes are TRBV20-1 and TRBJ1-3; matching of 5 bases hints at TRBD1 as the D gene. The trim is 0 bases for V and 0 bases for J, with a gap of 6 bases between the germline ends. The CDR3 runs 14 amino acids, cysteine and phenylalanine included. Only the CDR3 part of the read is kept: 42 bases, read in frame from the first base. As encoded in the germline V gene (reference sequence), CDR1 is DFQATT while CDR2 is SNEGSKA.